This TCR beta chain was recovered during a study of T cells in Graves' hyperthyroidism and ophthalmopathy. It was RNA transcripts that yielded the amplified TCR beta CDR3 regions. A first-round RT-PCR of the TCR CDR3 used the HTBI primer set. TCRdb used MiXCR to reprocess the multiplex PCR reads, holding one entry per CDR3 protein. The sample contains a few hundred thousand distinct CDR3 sequences, about 22% of which appear only once. Germline V gene lookup returns CDR1 LNHDA and CDR2 SQIVND (reference sequence). This CDR3 region has 14 residues. With 2 bases clipped from V and 5 bases from J, the junction kept 3 bases outside the gene matches.

Sequencing used blood. The source is a woman in her sixties or seventies with Graves' ophthalmopathy. This sequence joins TRBV19 and TRBJ1-1; 9 bases match TRBD1. CDR3 sequence reads: CASSITGGKTEAFF. In nucleotides, the CDR3 is TGTGCCAGTAGTATAACAGGGGGCAAGACTGAAGCTTTCTTT.